This T cell receptor beta chain was recorded in a study of metastatic and nonmetastatic thyroid tumors. Looking at the study overall: The comparison covered peripheral blood and tumor or nodule tissue in malignant and benign thyroid patients.

A word on this clone: The antigen is undetermined. No conserved phenylalanine or tryptophan ends this CDR3, so it is likely a read error.

The germline gives CDR1 SEHNR, CDR2 FQNEAQ (reference sequence). The CDR3 runs 13 residues. With 6 bases removed from V and 0 bases from J, the gap between germline ends came to 8 bases. Whole-study findings and limits: Relative to benign nodules, malignant thyroid tumors were reportedly characterized by significantly elevated TCR beta diversity in blood and tumor.

Patients were all untreated before their thyroid surgery. Study processing details: A classifier for distant metastasis in papillary thyroid cancer was constructed using CDR3 differences observed across clinicopathological groups. TCRdb reprocessed the PCR reads via MiXCR. These V and J calls originate from TCRdb's pipeline instead of the authors' own analysis. Of around 70,000 clones in the sample, roughly 18% are singletons; the top ten hold 9.5% to 15%. This chain uses TRBV7-9 with TRBJ2-5, with no clear D. Sequenced: blood. The clonotype originates from a female donor with papillary thyroid cancer or a benign thyroid nodule (not recorded which). Some clones in this sample may be carry-over from other donors' samples. CDR3 nucleotide sequence: TGTGCCAGCAGTCTCATGTACCAAGAGACCCAGTACCTC. Protein sequence: CASSLMYQETQYL.